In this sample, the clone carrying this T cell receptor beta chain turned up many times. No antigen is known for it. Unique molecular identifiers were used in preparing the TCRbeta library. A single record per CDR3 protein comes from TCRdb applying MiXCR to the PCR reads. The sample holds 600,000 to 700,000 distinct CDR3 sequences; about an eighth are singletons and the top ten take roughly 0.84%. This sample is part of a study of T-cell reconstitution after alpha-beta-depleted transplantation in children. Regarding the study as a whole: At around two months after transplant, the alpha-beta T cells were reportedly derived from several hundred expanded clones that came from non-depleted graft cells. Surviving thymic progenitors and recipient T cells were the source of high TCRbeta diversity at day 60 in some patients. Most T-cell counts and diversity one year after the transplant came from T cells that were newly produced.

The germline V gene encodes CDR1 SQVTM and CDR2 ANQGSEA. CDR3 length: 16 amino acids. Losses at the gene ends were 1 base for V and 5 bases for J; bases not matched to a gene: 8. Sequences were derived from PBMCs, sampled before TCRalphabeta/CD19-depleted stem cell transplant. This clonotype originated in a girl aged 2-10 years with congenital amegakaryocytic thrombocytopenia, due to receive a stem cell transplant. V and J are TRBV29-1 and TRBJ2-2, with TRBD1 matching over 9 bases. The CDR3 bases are TGCAGCGTTGAAGGGTCGGACAGGGGAGAAACCGGGGAGCTGTTTTTT. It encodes CSVEGSDRGETGELFF.